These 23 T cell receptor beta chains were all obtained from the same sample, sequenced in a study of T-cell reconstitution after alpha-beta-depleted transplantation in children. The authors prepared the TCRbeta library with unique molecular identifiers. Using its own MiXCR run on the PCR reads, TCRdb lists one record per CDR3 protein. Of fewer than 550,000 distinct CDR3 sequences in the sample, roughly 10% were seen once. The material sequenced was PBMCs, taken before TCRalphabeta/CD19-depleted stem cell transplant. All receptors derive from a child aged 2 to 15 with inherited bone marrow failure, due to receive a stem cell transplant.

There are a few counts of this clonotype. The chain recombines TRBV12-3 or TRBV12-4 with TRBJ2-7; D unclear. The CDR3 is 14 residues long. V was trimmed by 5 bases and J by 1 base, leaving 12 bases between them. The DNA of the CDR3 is TGTGCCAGCAGTGAGCGTATGAGGTCCTACGAGCAGTACTTC. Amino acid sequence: CASSERMRSYEQYF.

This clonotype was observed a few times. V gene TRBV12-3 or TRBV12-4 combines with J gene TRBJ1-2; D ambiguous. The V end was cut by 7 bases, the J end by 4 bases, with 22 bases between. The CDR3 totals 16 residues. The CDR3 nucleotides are TGTGCCAGCACGCTACAATCTCGCCCGGGTATCTATGGCTACACCTTC. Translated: CASTLQSRPGIYGYTF.

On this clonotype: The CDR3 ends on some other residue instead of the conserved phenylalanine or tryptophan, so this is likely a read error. For the CDR3, the DNA is TGTGCCAGCTCAACTCCGGGACAGCCCTACGAGCAGTACATC. Translation gives CASSTPGQPYEQYI. The chain combines TRBV18 with TRBJ2-7; 7 bases fit TRBD1. V gave up 5 bases and J gave up 2 bases; unmatched junction bases: 6. The CDR3 spans 14 residues. Germline loops: CDR1 KGHSH, CDR2 LQKENI.

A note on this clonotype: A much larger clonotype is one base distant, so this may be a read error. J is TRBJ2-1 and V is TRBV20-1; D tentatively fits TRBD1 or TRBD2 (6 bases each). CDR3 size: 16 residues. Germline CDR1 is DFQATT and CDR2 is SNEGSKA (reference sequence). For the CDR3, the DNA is TGCAGTGCTGAACAGGGTGCTAGCGAGCGGTACAATGACCAGTTCTTC. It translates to CSAEQGASERYNDQFF.

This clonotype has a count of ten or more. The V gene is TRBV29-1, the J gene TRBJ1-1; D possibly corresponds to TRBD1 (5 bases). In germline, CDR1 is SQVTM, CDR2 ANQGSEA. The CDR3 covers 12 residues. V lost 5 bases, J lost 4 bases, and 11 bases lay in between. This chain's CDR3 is CSVCPGGTEAFF. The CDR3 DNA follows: TGCAGCGTTTGCCCTGGGGGCACTGAAGCTTTCTTT.

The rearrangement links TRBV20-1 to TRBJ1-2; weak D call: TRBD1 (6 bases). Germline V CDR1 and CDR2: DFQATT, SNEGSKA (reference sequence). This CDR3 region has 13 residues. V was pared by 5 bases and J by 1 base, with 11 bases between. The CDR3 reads CSAVQGLNYGYTF. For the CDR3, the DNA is TGCAGTGCTGTACAGGGACTTAACTATGGCTACACCTTC.

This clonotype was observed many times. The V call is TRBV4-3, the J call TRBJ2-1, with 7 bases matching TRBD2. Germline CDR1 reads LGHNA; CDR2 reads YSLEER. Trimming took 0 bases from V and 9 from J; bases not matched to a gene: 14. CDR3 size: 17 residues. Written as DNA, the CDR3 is TGCGCCAGCAGCCAAGATTCCGGCGGGGCGGGAGCCCTTGAGCAGTTCTTC. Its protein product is CASSQDSGGAGALEQFF.

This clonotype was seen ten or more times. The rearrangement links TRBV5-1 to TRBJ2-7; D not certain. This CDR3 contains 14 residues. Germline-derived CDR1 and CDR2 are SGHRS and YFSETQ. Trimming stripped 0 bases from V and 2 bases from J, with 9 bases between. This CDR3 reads CASSLDGSPYEQYF. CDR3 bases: TGCGCCAGCAGCTTGGATGGCAGCCCCTACGAGCAGTACTTC.

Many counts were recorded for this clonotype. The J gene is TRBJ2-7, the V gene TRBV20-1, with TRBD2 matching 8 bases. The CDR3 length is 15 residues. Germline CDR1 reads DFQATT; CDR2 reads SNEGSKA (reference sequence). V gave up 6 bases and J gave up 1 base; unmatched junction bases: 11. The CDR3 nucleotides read TGCAGTGCGGAGCCTAGCGGGTTCCCTTCCTACGAGCAGTACTTC. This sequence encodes CSAEPSGFPSYEQYF.

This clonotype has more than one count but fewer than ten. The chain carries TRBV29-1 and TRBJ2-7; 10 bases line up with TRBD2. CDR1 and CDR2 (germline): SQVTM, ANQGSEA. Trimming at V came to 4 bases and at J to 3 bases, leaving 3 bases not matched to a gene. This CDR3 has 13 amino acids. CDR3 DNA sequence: TGCAGCGTTGGCAAGCGGGAGGGCTACGAGCAGTACTTC. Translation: CSVGKREGYEQYF.

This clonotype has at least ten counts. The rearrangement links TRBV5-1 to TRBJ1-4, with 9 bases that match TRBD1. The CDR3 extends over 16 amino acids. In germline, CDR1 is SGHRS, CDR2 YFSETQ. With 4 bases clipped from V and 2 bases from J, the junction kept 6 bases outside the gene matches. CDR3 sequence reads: CASSVDRGGTNEKLFF. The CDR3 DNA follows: TGCGCCAGCAGCGTGGACAGGGGAGGCACTAATGAAAAACTGTTTTTT.

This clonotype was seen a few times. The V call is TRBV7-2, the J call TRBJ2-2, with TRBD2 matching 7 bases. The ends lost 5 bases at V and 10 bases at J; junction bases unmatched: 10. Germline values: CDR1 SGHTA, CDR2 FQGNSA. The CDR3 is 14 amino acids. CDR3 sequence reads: CASSPGRAREELFF. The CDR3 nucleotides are TGTGCCAGCAGCCCAGGGAGGGCCCGGGAGGAGCTGTTTTTT.

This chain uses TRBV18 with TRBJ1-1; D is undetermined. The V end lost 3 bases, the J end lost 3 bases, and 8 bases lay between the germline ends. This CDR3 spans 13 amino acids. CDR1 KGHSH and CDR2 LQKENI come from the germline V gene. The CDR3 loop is CASSPRTHTEAFF. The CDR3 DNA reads TGTGCCAGCTCACCCAGGACGCACACTGAAGCTTTCTTT.

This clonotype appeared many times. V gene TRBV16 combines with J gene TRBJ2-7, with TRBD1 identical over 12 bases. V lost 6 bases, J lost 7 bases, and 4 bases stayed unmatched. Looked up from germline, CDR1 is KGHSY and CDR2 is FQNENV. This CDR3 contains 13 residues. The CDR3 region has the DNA TGTGCCAGCAGAGGGACAGGGGGCAGTGAGCAGTACTTC. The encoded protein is CASRGTGGSEQYF. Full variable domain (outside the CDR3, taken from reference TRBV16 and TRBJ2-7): GEEVAQTPKHLVRGEGQKAKLYCAPIKGHSYVFWYQQVLKNEFKFLISFQNENVFDETGMPKERFSAKCLPNSPCSLEIQATKLEDSAVYFCASRGTGGSEQYFGPGTRLTVT.

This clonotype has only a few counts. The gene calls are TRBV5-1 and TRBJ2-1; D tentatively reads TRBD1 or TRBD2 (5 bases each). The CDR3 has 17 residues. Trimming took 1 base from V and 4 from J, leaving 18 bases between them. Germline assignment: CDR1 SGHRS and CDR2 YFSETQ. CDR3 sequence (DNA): TGCGCCAGCAGCTTGTTAGAGGGTGGGACCAAATACAATGAGCAGTTCTTC. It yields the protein CASSLLEGGTKYNEQFF.

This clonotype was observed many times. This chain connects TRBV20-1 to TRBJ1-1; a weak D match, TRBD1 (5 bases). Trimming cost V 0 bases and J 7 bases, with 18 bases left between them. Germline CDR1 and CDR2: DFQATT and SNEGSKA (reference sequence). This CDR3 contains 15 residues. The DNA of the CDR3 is TGCAGTGCTAGAGATCCTGGGCAGGGTGGGTTTGAAGCTTTCTTT. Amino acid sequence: CSARDPGQGGFEAFF.

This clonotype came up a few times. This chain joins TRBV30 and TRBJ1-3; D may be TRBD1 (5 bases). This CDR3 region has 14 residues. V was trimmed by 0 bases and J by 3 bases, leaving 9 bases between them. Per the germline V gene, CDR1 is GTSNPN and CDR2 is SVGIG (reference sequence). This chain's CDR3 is CAWSVGAGGNTIYF. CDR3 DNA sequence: TGTGCCTGGAGTGTTGGGGCTGGTGGAAACACCATATATTTT.

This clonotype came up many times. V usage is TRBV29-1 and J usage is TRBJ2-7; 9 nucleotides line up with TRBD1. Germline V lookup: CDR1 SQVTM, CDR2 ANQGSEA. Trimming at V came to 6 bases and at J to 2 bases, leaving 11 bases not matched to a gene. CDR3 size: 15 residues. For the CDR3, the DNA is TGCAGCGTGAGCCAAACAGGGGGCCGACCCTACGAGCAGTACTTC. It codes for CSVSQTGGRPYEQYF.

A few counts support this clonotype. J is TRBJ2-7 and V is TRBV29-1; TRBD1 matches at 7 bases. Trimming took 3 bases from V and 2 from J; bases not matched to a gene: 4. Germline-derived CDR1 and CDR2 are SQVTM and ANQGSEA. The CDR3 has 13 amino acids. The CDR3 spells CSVEGTVPYEQYF. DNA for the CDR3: TGCAGCGTTGAGGGGACAGTTCCCTACGAGCAGTACTTC.

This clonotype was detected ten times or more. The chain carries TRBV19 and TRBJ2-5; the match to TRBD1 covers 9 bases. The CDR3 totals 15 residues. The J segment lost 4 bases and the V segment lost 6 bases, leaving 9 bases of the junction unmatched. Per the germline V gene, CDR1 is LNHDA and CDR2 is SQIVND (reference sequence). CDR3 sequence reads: CASSLTGGGGETQYF. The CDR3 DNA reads TGTGCCAGTAGCCTGACAGGGGGAGGAGGAGAGACCCAGTACTTC. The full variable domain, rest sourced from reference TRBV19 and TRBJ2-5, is DGGITQSPKYLFRKEGQNVTLSCEQNLNHDAMYWYRQDPGQGLRLIYYSQIVNDFQKGDIAEGYSVSREKKESFPLTVTSAQKNPTAFYLCASSLTGGGGETQYFGPGTRLLVL.

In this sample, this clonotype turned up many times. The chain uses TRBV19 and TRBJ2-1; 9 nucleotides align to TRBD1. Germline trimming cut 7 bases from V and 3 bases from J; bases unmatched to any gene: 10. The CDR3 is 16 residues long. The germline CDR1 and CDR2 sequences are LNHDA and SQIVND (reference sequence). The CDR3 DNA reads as TGTGCCAGTACCACGACCGACAGGGGGGTCTACAATGAGCAGTTCTTC. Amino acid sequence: CASTTTDRGVYNEQFF.

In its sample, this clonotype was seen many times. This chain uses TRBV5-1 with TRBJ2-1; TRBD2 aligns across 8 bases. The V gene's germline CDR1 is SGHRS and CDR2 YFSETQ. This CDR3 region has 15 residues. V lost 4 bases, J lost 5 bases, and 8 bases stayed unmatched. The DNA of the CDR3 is TGCGCCAGCAGCCCAACCGGGACTAGAGACAATGAGCAGTTCTTC. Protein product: CASSPTGTRDNEQFF.

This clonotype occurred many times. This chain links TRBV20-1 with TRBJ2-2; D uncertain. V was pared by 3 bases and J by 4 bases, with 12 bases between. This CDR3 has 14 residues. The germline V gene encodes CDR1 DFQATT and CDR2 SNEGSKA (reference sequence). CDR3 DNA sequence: TGCAGTGCTAGCTCCGGACCGTCCACCGGGGAGCTGTTTTTT. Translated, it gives CSASSGPSTGELFF.